This TCR beta chain was sequenced during a study of cytomegalovirus exposure and HLA in healthy donors. PCR primers comprised 60 Vbeta and 13 Jbeta primers. Method: immunoSEQ multiplex PCR; TCRdb's copy keeps in-frame clones and lacks some. The repertoire holds roughly 100,000 clones, with 77% as singletons. Trimming removed 4 bases from V and 10 bases from J, with 18 bases in between. The V gene's germline CDR1 is SGHRS and CDR2 YFSETQ. The CDR3 is made up of 14 amino acids. The rearrangement uses TRBV5-1 and TRBJ2-1; tentative D call: TRBD1 (7 bases). The origin of this receptor is a male donor in good health and CMV-seropositive. Sequencing was done on a sample of PBMCs. The CDR3 nucleotides are TGCGCCAGCAGCGGAGGGGACTTAGGGGGCGAGCAGTTCTTC. This codes for CASSGGDLGGEQFF.